This TCR beta chain was recorded in a study of blood T cell repertoires in COVID-19. Study at large: Whether acute or convalescent, the COVID-19 samples came from the United States, Italy and Spain. T cells, B-cell-depleted T cells, or PBMCs supplied cDNA or gDNA.

Original data processing: Cell counts per sample came from amplifying reference gene primers. Using immunoSEQ multiplex PCR, the repertoire was profiled, and TCRdb retains in-frame clones only, with some absent. V, J and clone size are those of that table, while D and trimming were read from the DNA. Of more than 95,000 clones in the sample, 86% were seen once. Germline-derived CDR1 and CDR2 are LGHDT and YNNKEL (reference sequence). CDR3 size: 17 residues. V lost 1 base to trimming and J lost 0 bases; unmatched junction nucleotides: 0. This TCR was recovered from a woman aged 55-69 years in a cohort sampled during active or convalescent COVID-19. Sequencing input: peripheral blood. The rearrangement links TRBV3-1 (or the pseudogene TRBV3-2) to TRBJ2-6; TRBD1 aligns across 10 bases. In DNA, the CDR3 is TGTGCCAGCAGCCAAGGGACAGGGGGCTCTGGGGCCAACGTCCTGACTTTC. It specifies CASSQGTGGSGANVLTF.